The 7 T cell receptor beta chains listed next were all sequenced from one sample in a study of monozygotic twins with inflammatory bowel disease. TCRdb re-called the 5' RACE reads; one entry per CDR3 protein, DNA not given. In all, the sample yields about 93,000 distinct CDR3 sequences. The material sequenced was blood. The origin of the receptors is a human donor with ulcerative colitis or Crohn's disease, or a healthy co-twin of an affected twin (not recorded which).

J is TRBJ2-1 and V is TRBV20-1; TCRdb designates TRBD2, a call that cannot be tested without DNA. Per the germline V gene, CDR1 is DFQATT and CDR2 is SNEGSKA (reference sequence). The CDR3 is 14 residues long. The CDR3 spells CSAPGLAGYNEQFF.

The chain employs TRBV3-1 and TRBJ2-3. Germline-derived CDR1 and CDR2 are LGHDT and YNNKEL (reference sequence). CDR3 size: 17 residues. The CDR3 loop is CASRPNPGLPGTDTQHF.

V and J are TRBV7-8 and TRBJ1-5; the TCRdb D gene call, TRBD1, has no DNA to confirm it. The CDR3 loop spans 16 amino acids. Germline values: CDR1 SGHVS, CDR2 FQNEAQ. The CDR3 region is CASSLGTSRGNQPQHF.

The rearrangement uses TRBV14 and TRBJ2-7. The CDR3 has 14 residues. Germline V gene lookup returns CDR1 SGHDN and CDR2 FVKESK. This chain's CDR3 is CASSQDLGSYEQYF. The whole variable domain, remainder taken from reference TRBV14 and TRBJ2-7, is EAGVTQFPSHSVIEKGQTVTLRCDPISGHDNLYWYRRVMGKEIKFLLHFVKESKQDESGMPNNRFLAERTGGTYSTLKVQPAELEDSGVYFCASSQDLGSYEQYFGPGTRLTVT.

The chain recombines TRBV7-2 with TRBJ1-1; TCRdb gives TRBD1 as the D gene, but with no DNA this cannot be confirmed. This CDR3 spans 14 amino acids. The germline V gene encodes CDR1 SGHTA and CDR2 FQGNSA. The CDR3 loop is CASSFGQGETRAFF.

This rearrangement joins TRBV5-4 to TRBJ1-1; TCRdb designates TRBD1, a call that cannot be tested without DNA. Germline CDR1 is SGHNT and CDR2 is YYREEE (reference sequence). The CDR3 is 14 residues long. CDR3 protein: CASSFRQGVTEAFF. Combining the CDR3 with reference TRBV5-4 and TRBJ1-1 gives the whole variable domain ETGVTQSPTHLIKTRGQQVTLRCSSQSGHNTVSWYQQALGQGPQFIFQYYREEENGRGNFPPRFSGLQFPNYSSELNVNALELDDSALYLCASSFRQGVTEAFFGQGTRLTVV.

The CDR3 region is CASSDPGRGMSPQHF. This chain uses TRBV6-1 with TRBJ1-5. The germline CDR1 and CDR2 sequences are MNHNS and SASEGT. The CDR3 loop spans 15 amino acids.